The TCR beta chain described here comes from a study of T cells after yellow fever vaccination. The study made its TCR cDNA through 5'RACE template switching. That step introduced a universal primer site along with UMIs. TCRdb independently ran MiXCR on the 5' RACE reads; one entry per CDR3 protein. Here the sample spans approximately 610,000 distinct CDR3 sequences, about a sixth being singletons. Findings and limits, study-wide: Clonotype sharing between CD4 and CD8 compartments was small. Post-booster reappearance was seen for most primary-vaccination clones (roughly 96% CD4, around 89% CD8).

A word on this clonotype: Its specificity is unknown.

Trimming pared 0 bases from V and 0 bases from J, leaving 11 bases between. In germline, CDR1 is MNHEY, CDR2 SVGAGI. This CDR3 comprises 16 residues. This TCR derives from a man aged 18 to 29 who received the YFV17D yellow fever vaccine. This specimen was PBMCs, taken 4 to 6 days after the first yellow fever vaccination. The chain uses TRBV6-5 and TRBJ1-1; D not resolved. The CDR3 loop is CASSYSAGSLNTEAFF. The CDR3 DNA sequence: TGTGCCAGCAGTTACTCGGCAGGTAGCTTGAACACTGAAGCTTTCTTT.